This TCR beta chain emerged from a study of T cell changes during pregnancy in multiple sclerosis. Measured with immunoSEQ multiplex PCR; TCRdb has only the in-frame clones, and not every one. This table holds 45,000 to 55,000 clones, roughly 94% found once. The CDR3 spans 14 residues. V lost 0 bases, J lost 7 bases, and 3 bases stayed unmatched. CDR1 MNHEY and CDR2 SVGAGI come from the germline V gene. The chain links TRBV6-5 to TRBJ1-2; 9 bases match TRBD1. The TCR originated in a female donor with multiple sclerosis, enrolled in a pregnancy study. The specimen was CD8+ T cells from peripheral blood mononuclear cells, collected before pregnancy. The CDR3 DNA sequence: TGTGCCAGCAGTTACTCCTGGACAGGGGTTGGCTACACCTTC. This translates into CASSYSWTGVGYTF.